This paragraph covers one T cell receptor beta chain sequence. No antigen is known for it. The CDR3 contains 15 residues. Germline V gene sequence: CDR1 SEHNR, CDR2 FQNEAQ (reference sequence). The ends were cut back, 3 bases at V and 2 bases at J, with 14 bases in the middle. TCRdb keeps only in-frame clones here, not all; method: immunoSEQ multiplex PCR. The repertoire includes tens of thousands of clones, roughly nine tenths of them detected once, and about 7% sits in the top ten. The data derive from a study of T cell responses to AZD1222 COVID-19 vaccine. Study as a whole: Pooling of second doses given at about 4 or about 12 weeks was done. Findings and caveats of the study: The sample set comprised mostly white British donors with more females, and clonal diversity was possibly underestimated.

Specimen: peripheral blood, collected on day 0 of AZD1222 vaccination. This sequence joins TRBV7-9 and TRBJ2-7, with TRBD1 as a possible D gene (6 bases). The TCR originated in an adult in good health. The CDR3 bases are TGTGCCAGCAGCTTCTTCAGGGGCCTTACCTACGAGCAGTACTTC. Protein sequence: CASSFFRGLTYEQYF.